The clone carrying this TCR beta chain came up a few times. The antigen is not known. This specimen belongs to a study of cytomegalovirus exposure and HLA in healthy donors. Background on the study: A preliminary data release comprised 80 million or so unique TCRs obtained from HLA-typed donors.

The length of the CDR3 is 15 residues. PCR involved 60 Vbeta and 13 Jbeta primers. Libraries were prepared by immunoSEQ multiplex PCR; TCRdb keeps only in-frame clonotypes and omits some of them. This sample has roughly 180,000 clones, with about three quarters found just once. The study, taken as a whole, reports: An analysis was carried out later, and it reportedly showed fewer N-insertions in an Asian-associated ancestry cluster than the approximately 670-donor mean. When analyzed later, the rates of TCR association showed variation by HLA locus, with DRB1 the most and HLA-C the fewest. A further, later analysis showed that HLA-associated TCR beta chains (compared with equally common others) were more clonally expanded.

This clonotype originated in a female donor in good health and CMV-seronegative. The chain combines TRBV12-2 with TRBJ1-5; TRBD1, the table's D call, was not compared with the DNA. TRBV12-2 is deemed a pseudogene. The sequenced sample consisted of PBMCs. The CDR3 nucleotides are TGTGCAAGTCGCTTAGTGTACAGCTGGAATCAGCCCCAGCATTTT. Translated: CASRLVYSWNQPQHF.